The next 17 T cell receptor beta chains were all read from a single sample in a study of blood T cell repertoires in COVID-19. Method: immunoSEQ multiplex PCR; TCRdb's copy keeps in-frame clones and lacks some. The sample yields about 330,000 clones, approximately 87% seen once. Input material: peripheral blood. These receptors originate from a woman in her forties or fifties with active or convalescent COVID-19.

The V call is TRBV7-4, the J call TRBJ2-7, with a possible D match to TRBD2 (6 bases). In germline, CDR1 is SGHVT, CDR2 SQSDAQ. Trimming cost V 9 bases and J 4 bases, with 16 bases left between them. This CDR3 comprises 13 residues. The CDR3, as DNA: TGTGCCAGTCCCTCGGGACTTTTGTACGAGCAGTACTTC. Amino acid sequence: CASPSGLLYEQYF.

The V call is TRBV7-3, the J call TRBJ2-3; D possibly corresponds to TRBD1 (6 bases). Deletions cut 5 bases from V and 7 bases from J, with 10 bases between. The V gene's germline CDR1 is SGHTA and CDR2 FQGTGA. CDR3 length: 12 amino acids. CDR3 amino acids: CASSPDSYTQYF. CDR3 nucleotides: TGTGCCAGCAGCCCGGACAGTTATACGCAGTATTTT. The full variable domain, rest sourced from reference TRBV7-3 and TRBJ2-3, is GAGVSQTPSNKVTEKGKYVELRCDPISGHTALYWYRQSLGQGPEFLIYFQGTGAADDSGLPNDRFFAVRPEGSVSTLKIQRTERGDSAVYLCASSPDSYTQYFGPGTRLTVL.

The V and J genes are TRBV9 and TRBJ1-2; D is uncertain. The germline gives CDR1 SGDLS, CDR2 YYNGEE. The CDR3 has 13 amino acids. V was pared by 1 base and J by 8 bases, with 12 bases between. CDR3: CASSVSPRRGYTF. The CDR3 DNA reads TGTGCCAGCAGCGTAAGCCCACGGCGGGGCTACACCTTC.

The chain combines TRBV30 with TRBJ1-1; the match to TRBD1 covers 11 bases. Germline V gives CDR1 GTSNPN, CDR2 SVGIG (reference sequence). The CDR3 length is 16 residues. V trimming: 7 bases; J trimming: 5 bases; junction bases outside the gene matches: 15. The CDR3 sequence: CASEPGQGVGTTEAFF. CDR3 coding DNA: TGTGCCTCAGAGCCGGGACAGGGGGTGGGAACAACTGAAGCTTTCTTT. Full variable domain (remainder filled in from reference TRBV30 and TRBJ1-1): SQTIHQWPATLVQPVGSPLSLECTVEGTSNPNLYWYRQAAGRGLQLLFYSVGIGQISSEVPQNLSASRPQDRQFILSSKKLLLSDSGFYLCASEPGQGVGTTEAFFGQGTRLTVV.

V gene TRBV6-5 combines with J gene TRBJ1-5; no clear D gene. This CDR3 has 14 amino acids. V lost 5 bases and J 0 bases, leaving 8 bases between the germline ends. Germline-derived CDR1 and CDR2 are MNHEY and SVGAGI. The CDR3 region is CASSTENSNQPQHF. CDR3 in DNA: TGTGCCAGCAGTACAGAAAATAGCAATCAGCCCCAGCATTTT.

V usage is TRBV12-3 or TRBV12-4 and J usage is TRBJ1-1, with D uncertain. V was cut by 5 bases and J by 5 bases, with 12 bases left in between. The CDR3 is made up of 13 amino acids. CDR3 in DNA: TGTGCCAGCAGTGTGAATGGCGGGACTGAAGCTTTCTTT. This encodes CASSVNGGTEAFF.

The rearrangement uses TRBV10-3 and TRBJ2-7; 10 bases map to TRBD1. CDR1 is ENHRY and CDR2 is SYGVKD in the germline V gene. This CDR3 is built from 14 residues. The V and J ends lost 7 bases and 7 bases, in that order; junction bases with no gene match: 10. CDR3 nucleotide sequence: TGTGCCATCACCTCCGAGGACAGGGGGAATGAGCAGTACTTC. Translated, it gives CAITSEDRGNEQYF.

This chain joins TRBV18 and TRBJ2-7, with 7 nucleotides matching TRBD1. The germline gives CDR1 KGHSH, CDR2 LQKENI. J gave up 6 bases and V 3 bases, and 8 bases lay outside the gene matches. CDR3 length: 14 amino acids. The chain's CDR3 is CASSPQGTVFEQYF. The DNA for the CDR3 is TGTGCCAGCTCACCCCAAGGGACAGTCTTCGAGCAGTACTTC. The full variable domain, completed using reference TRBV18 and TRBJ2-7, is NAGVMQNPRHLVRRRGQEARLRCSPMKGHSHVYWYRQLPEEGLKFMVYLQKENIIDESGMPKERFSAEFPKEGPSILRIQQVVRGDSAAYFCASSPQGTVFEQYFGPGTRLTVT.

CDR3 in amino acids: CASSRLAGAPEDTQYF. In DNA form, the CDR3 reads TGTGCCAGCAGTCGACTAGCGGGGGCGCCTGAGGATACGCAGTATTTT. The chain couples TRBV2 to TRBJ2-3; 12 nucleotides align to TRBD2. The CDR3 consists of 16 residues. Unmatched junction bases numbered 9, after V lost 5 bases and J lost 6 bases. The V gene's germline CDR1 is SNHLY and CDR2 FYNNEI.

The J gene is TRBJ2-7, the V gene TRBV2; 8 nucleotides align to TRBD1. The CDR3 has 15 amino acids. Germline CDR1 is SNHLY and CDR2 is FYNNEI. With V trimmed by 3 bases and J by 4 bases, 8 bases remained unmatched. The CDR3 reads CASSDSPGQEYEQYF. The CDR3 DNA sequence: TGTGCCAGCAGTGATTCCCCGGGACAGGAATACGAGCAGTACTTC. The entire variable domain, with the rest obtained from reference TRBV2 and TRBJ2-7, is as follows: EPEVTQTPSHQVTQMGQEVILRCVPISNHLYFYWYRQILGQKVEFLVSFYNNEISEKSEIFDDQFSVERPDGSNFTLKIRSTKLEDSAMYFCASSDSPGQEYEQYFGPGTRLTVT.

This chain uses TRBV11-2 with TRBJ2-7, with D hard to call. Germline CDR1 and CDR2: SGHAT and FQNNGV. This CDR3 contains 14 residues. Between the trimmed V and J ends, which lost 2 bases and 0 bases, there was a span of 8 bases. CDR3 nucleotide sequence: TGTGCCAGCAGCTTAATTCCCAGCTCCTACGAGCAGTACTTC. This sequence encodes CASSLIPSSYEQYF.

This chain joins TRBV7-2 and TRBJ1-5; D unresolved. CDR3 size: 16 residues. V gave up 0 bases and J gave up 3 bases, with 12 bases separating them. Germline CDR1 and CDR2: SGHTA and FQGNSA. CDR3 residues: CASSLAGRFINQPQHF. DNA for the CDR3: TGTGCCAGCAGCTTAGCTGGGAGGTTCATCAATCAGCCCCAGCATTTT.

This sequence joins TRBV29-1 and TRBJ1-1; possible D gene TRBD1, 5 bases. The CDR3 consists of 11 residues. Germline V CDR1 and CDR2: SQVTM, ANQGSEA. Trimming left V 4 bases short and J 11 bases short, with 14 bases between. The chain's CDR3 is CSVAGVLGAFF. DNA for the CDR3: TGCAGCGTTGCGGGGGTTTTGGGCGCTTTCTTT.

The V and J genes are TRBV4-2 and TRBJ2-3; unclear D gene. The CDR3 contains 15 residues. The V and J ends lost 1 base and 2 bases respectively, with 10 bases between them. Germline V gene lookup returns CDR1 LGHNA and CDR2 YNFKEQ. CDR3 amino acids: CASSQGAETTDTQYF. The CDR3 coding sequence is TGTGCCAGCAGCCAAGGTGCGGAGACCACAGATACGCAGTATTTT.

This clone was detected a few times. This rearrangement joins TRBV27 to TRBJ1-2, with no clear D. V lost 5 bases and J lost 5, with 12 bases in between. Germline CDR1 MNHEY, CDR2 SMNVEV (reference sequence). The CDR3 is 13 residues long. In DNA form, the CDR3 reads TGTGCCAGCAGTCCCTTGGGCGGGTATGGCTACACCTTC. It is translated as CASSPLGGYGYTF.

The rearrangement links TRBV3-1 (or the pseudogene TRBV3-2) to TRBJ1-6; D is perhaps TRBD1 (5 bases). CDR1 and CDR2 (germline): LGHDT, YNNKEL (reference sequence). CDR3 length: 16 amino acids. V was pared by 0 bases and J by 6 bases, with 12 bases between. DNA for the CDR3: TGTGCCAGCAGCCAAGATGGGGGGGAGGCTAATTCACCCCTCCACTTT. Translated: CASSQDGGEANSPLHF.

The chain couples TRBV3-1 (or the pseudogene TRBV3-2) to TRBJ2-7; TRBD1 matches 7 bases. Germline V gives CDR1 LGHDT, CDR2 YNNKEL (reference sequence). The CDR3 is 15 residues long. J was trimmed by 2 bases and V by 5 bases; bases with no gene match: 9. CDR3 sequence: CASSESDRGPYEQYF. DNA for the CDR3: TGTGCCAGCAGCGAAAGCGATAGGGGGCCCTACGAGCAGTACTTC.